This T cell receptor (beta chain) was retrieved from a study of molecular identifiers for immune sequencing clone quantification. Study-wide background: Naive CD8 cell RNA, from roughly 20,000 or 100,000 cells, was split five ways in replicates, with four sequenced. Study-wide results and limits: Naive cells had under 1% of molecules in clones above 20 RNA copies, effectors over 98%.

Many counts were recorded for this clonotype. Its antigen is undetermined. Germline loops: CDR1 SQVTM, CDR2 ANQGSEA. The CDR3 loop spans 12 amino acids. V gave up 2 bases and J gave up 5 bases, with 10 bases separating them. Based on a CD8+CD4-CCR7+CD45RA+ profile, naive CD8 T cells were sorted. Bulk libraries came from a prior protocol with listed TCR primers. TCRdb used MiXCR to reprocess the PCR reads, holding one entry per CDR3 protein. The table lists about 300,000 distinct CDR3 sequences, 20% to 25% of them singletons. The sample consisted of naive CD8+ T cells from blood, with Jurkat cell RNA spiked in. Subset specified: FACS-sorted CD8+CD4-CCR7+CD45RA+ naive T cells. This rearrangement joins TRBV29-1 to TRBJ2-7; D assignment may be TRBD1 or TRBD2 (5 bases each). This receptor was identified in a human donor in good health. Some libraries in this study had Jurkat cell RNA spiked in. The DNA for the CDR3 is TGCAGCGTTGAATTTTGGGGGAACGAGCAGTACTTC. The encoded protein is CSVEFWGNEQYF.